These 10 T cell receptor beta chains were sequenced from one sample in a study of cytomegalovirus exposure and HLA in healthy donors. PCR employed 60 Vbeta and 13 Jbeta primers. The repertoire was sequenced with immunoSEQ multiplex PCR; TCRdb's copy has only in-frame clones and lacks some. The sample includes some 130,000 clones, 70% of them seen just once. Specimen: PBMCs. The source is a woman aged 55-69 years in good health and CMV-seropositive.

This chain links TRBV9 with TRBJ2-3, with D perhaps matching TRBD1 (5 bases). Germline V gene sequence: CDR1 SGDLS, CDR2 YYNGEE. Trimming removed 3 bases at V and 2 bases at J, with 10 bases between. The CDR3 covers 14 residues. The DNA of the CDR3 is TGTGCCAGCAGCGCCGCAGGGTACACAGATACGCAGTATTTT. Translated: CASSAAGYTDTQYF.

This clone was counted a few times. The chain couples TRBV5-1 to TRBJ2-3, with D perhaps TRBD1 (5 bases). With 3 bases removed from V and 5 bases from J, the gap between germline ends came to 16 bases. The length of the CDR3 is 15 residues. Germline V gene lookup returns CDR1 SGHRS and CDR2 YFSETQ. The CDR3 here is CASSSDRSLIDTQYF. The CDR3 nucleotides read TGCGCCAGCAGCTCAGACAGATCACTCATAGATACGCAGTATTTT. Based on the CDR3 plus reference TRBV5-1 and TRBJ2-3, the full variable domain is KAGVTQTPRYLIKTRGQQVTLSCSPISGHRSVSWYQQTPGQGLQFLFEYFSETQRNKGNFPGRFSGRQFSNSRSEMNVSTLELGDSALYLCASSSDRSLIDTQYFGPGTRLTVL.

The chain employs TRBV11-2 and TRBJ2-2; weak D call: TRBD2 (6 bases). Looked up from germline, CDR1 is SGHAT and CDR2 is FQNNGV. The V end was cut by 5 bases, the J end by 5 bases, with 12 bases between. The CDR3 is made up of 14 amino acids. DNA of the CDR3: TGTGCCAGCAGCGCCAGTGGGGGGACCGGGGAGCTGTTTTTT. This gives the protein CASSASGGTGELFF.

The genes are TRBV10-3 and TRBJ2-7; TRBD1 matches at 7 bases. Losses at the gene ends were 2 bases for V and 5 bases for J; bases not matched to a gene: 9. Per germline, CDR1 ENHRY and CDR2 SYGVKD. The CDR3 is 15 amino acids. The CDR3 DNA follows: TGTGCCATCAGTGAGCCGGGACAGATAAGCGACGAGCAGTACTTC. This encodes CAISEPGQISDEQYF.

This clone was observed a few times. This chain's CDR3 is CASSLAGGVIRLAARESYIQYF. As DNA, the CDR3 is TGTGCCAGCAGCTTAGCCGGCGGAGTCATCCGACTAGCGGCCCGAGAGTCCTACATTCAGTACTTC. The V call is TRBV7-2, the J call TRBJ2-4, with 9 bases identical to TRBD2. With V trimmed by 0 bases and J by 8 bases, 26 bases remained unmatched. Germline V gene lookup returns CDR1 SGHTA and CDR2 FQGNSA. This CDR3 is 22 amino acids long. Supplemented by reference TRBV7-2 and TRBJ2-4, the full variable domain reads GAGVSQSPSNKVTEKGKDVELRCDPISGHTALYWYRQSLGQGLEFLIYFQGNSAPDKSGLPSDRFSAERTGGSVSTLTIQRTQQEDSAVYLCASSLAGGVIRLAARESYIQYFGAGTRLSVL.

This chain connects TRBV20-1 to TRBJ1-2; no definite D call. CDR3 length: 10 amino acids. V gave up 4 bases and J gave up 4 bases, with 4 bases separating them. Germline CDR1 is DFQATT and CDR2 is SNEGSKA (reference sequence). The CDR3 nucleotides are TGCAGTGCTATCGTCTATGGCTACACCTTC. This encodes CSAIVYGYTF.

As concerns this clone: Other DNA sequences in this specimen translate into the identical CDR3. This chain uses TRBV28 with TRBJ1-5; tentatively, D is TRBD1 (6 bases). The ends were cut back, 6 bases at V and 5 bases at J, with 8 bases in the middle. Germline CDR1 is MDHEN and CDR2 is SYDVKM. The CDR3 consists of 12 residues. CDR3 protein: CASSPGDQPQHF. Written as DNA, the CDR3 is TGTGCCAGCAGCCCAGGGGATCAGCCCCAGCATTTT.

V usage is TRBV2 and J usage is TRBJ1-2; D is unclear. The CDR3 length is 14 residues. V shed 0 bases and J shed 4 bases, with 9 bases lying between them. Looked up from germline, CDR1 is SNHLY and CDR2 is FYNNEI. This CDR3 is CASSEALPGYGYTF. DNA of the CDR3: TGTGCCAGCAGTGAAGCGCTTCCGGGCTATGGCTACACCTTC.

This chain joins TRBV19 and TRBJ1-5; D is uncertain. V was cut by 2 bases and J by 1 base, with 9 bases left in between. This CDR3 has 15 residues. Germline V lookup: CDR1 LNHDA, CDR2 SQIVND (reference sequence). The CDR3 sequence: CASSITVSSNQPQHF. The CDR3 nucleotides are TGTGCCAGTAGTATAACGGTGAGCAGCAATCAGCCCCAGCATTTT.

The rearrangement links TRBV5-1 to TRBJ2-5; D is ambiguous. The V end was cut by 1 base, the J end by 4 bases, with 2 bases between. The CDR3 has 11 amino acids. The germline V gene encodes CDR1 SGHRS and CDR2 YFSETQ. The chain's CDR3 is CASSLRETQYF. The CDR3 DNA sequence: TGCGCCAGCAGCTTGCGAGAGACCCAGTACTTC.